These 22 T cell receptor beta chains share one sample of origin, sequenced in a study of Graves' ophthalmopathy and Graves' hyperthyroidism. Amplification of TCR beta CDR3 regions used RNA transcripts. HTBI-primed RT-PCR formed the first round, and a multiplex PCR formed the second. Using its own MiXCR run on the multiplex PCR reads, TCRdb lists one record per CDR3 protein. The sample has 300,000 to 350,000 distinct CDR3 sequences, roughly 16% seen once. Sequences were obtained from peripheral blood. Every receptor here comes from an adult man with Graves' ophthalmopathy.

In its sample, this clonotype was seen many times. The chain combines TRBV5-1 with TRBJ2-7; D may match TRBD1 or TRBD2 (6 bases each). The CDR3 runs 14 residues. Germline lookup yields CDR1 SGHRS and CDR2 YFSETQ. V lost 1 base and J lost 5, with 13 bases in between. CDR3 coding DNA: TGCGCCAGCAGCTTGTCCCAGGGGAGGAACGAGCAGTACTTC. It yields the protein CASSLSQGRNEQYF.

This clonotype was seen ten or more times. The chain recombines TRBV29-1 with TRBJ1-2, with 7 positions matching TRBD1. The germline gives CDR1 SQVTM, CDR2 ANQGSEA. The CDR3 loop spans 14 amino acids. The trim removed 7 bases at V and 0 bases at J, leaving 8 bases unmatched. The CDR3 bases are TGCAGCGCCACGACAGGGAGGTCTAACTATGGCTACACCTTC. The encoded protein is CSATTGRSNYGYTF.

The V and J genes are TRBV7-2 and TRBJ1-1, with D perhaps matching TRBD1 (6 bases). Germline assignment: CDR1 SGHTA and CDR2 FQGNSA. The ends were cut back, 7 bases at V and 7 bases at J, with 19 bases in the middle. The CDR3 has 14 amino acids. The CDR3 bases are TGTGCCAGCACCCCTCAAGGGGGGTACCGTGAAGCTTTCTTT. It yields the protein CASTPQGGYREAFF.

This clonotype was counted many times. The chain uses TRBV11-3 and TRBJ2-5, with 12 bases identical to TRBD2. This CDR3 region has 20 residues. Germline CDR1 and CDR2: SGHNT and YENEEA. V was pared by 1 base and J by 4 bases, with 16 bases of the junction left unmatched. The CDR3 region is CASSLGLAGDLMHLIETQYF. DNA of the CDR3: TGTGCCAGCAGCTTAGGACTAGCGGGGGATCTTATGCACCTGATAGAGACCCAGTACTTC.

This clonotype was seen at least ten times. The gene calls are TRBV4-1 and TRBJ1-5; 8 bases agree with TRBD1. The CDR3 loop spans 15 amino acids. Looked up from germline, CDR1 is MGHRA and CDR2 is YSYEKL. V lost 0 bases, J lost 7 bases, and 5 bases stayed unmatched. In nucleotides, the CDR3 is TGCGCCAGCAGCCAAGATCAGGGGGCAAGGCAGCCCCAGCATTTT. It is translated as CASSQDQGARQPQHF.

This clonotype came up many times. V and J are TRBV7-2 and TRBJ1-5, with D possibly being TRBD1 (5 bases). The CDR3 contains 14 residues. The germline V gene encodes CDR1 SGHTA and CDR2 FQGNSA. The germline V and J ends were trimmed by 5 bases and 3 bases, with 11 bases remaining between them. The CDR3 coding sequence is TGTGCCAGCAGCCCACAGGCGAACAATCAGCCCCAGCATTTT. Its protein product is CASSPQANNQPQHF.

This clonotype has a count of ten or more. This rearrangement joins TRBV6-2 or TRBV6-3 to TRBJ2-7, with 8 bases aligning to TRBD2. V lost 7 bases and J lost 1; bases outside the gene matches: 6. CDR3 length equals 14 residues. Germline V gene sequence: CDR1 MNHEY, CDR2 SVGEGT. The CDR3 protein is CASNLGRGSYEQYF. As DNA, the CDR3 is TGTGCCAGCAACCTCGGGAGGGGGTCCTACGAGCAGTACTTC.

This chain connects TRBV27 to TRBJ1-5; TRBD1 agrees at 10 bases. From germline, CDR1 is MNHEY and CDR2 SMNVEV (reference sequence). Losses at the gene ends were 5 bases for V and 6 bases for J; bases not matched to a gene: 7. This CDR3 is built from 15 residues. The DNA of the CDR3 is TGTGCCAGCAGTGCCGGGACAGGGGAGTCTCAGCCCCAGCATTTT. Protein product: CASSAGTGESQPQHF.

This clonotype was recorded at least ten times. The V call is TRBV20-1, the J call TRBJ2-7, with 7 positions matching TRBD1. CDR1 DFQATT and CDR2 SNEGSKA come from the germline V gene (reference sequence). There are 12 residues in the CDR3. The trim removed 6 bases at V and 1 base at J, leaving 3 bases unmatched. CDR3 in amino acids: CSARDRSYEQYF. The CDR3 DNA reads as TGCAGTGCCAGGGACAGATCCTACGAGCAGTACTTC.

This clonotype was counted many times. This rearrangement joins TRBV7-8 to TRBJ2-3; 12 bases map to TRBD2. Looked up from germline, CDR1 is SGHVS and CDR2 is FQNEAQ. The CDR3 runs to 16 residues. J gave up 2 bases and V 7 bases, and 7 bases lay outside the gene matches. The CDR3 nucleotides are TGTGCCAGCACCCGCCTAGCGGGAGGGTTCACAGATACGCAGTATTTT. The encoded protein is CASTRLAGGFTDTQYF.

This clonotype was counted ten times or more. This sequence joins TRBV13 and TRBJ2-1, with TRBD2 identical over 9 bases. V lost 5 bases and J lost 7; bases outside the gene matches: 18. The length of the CDR3 is 18 residues. The germline CDR1 and CDR2 sequences are PRHDT and FYEKMQ (reference sequence). CDR3 protein: CASSERGIGRGGPNEQFF. In DNA form, the CDR3 reads TGTGCCAGCAGCGAACGCGGTATCGGGCGGGGGGGGCCTAATGAGCAGTTCTTC.

The V gene is TRBV6-1, the J gene TRBJ2-7; 8 nucleotides align to TRBD1. The J segment lost 0 bases and the V segment lost 7 bases, leaving 5 bases of the junction unmatched. The CDR3 has 14 amino acids. Per the germline V gene, CDR1 is MNHNS and CDR2 is SASEGT. CDR3 amino acids: CASTGTGISYEQYF. CDR3 nucleotides: TGTGCCAGCACGGGGACAGGCATCTCCTACGAGCAGTACTTC.

This clonotype was observed many times. The chain couples TRBV27 to TRBJ1-1, with a possible D match to TRBD1 (5 bases). V lost 8 bases, J lost 8 bases, and 12 bases lay in between. This CDR3 region has 11 residues. The germline gives CDR1 MNHEY, CDR2 SMNVEV (reference sequence). The CDR3 DNA sequence: TGTGCCAGCTCCCCTGGGGGGGAAGCTTTCTTT. Translating it yields CASSPGGEAFF.

This clonotype has a count of ten or more. The V call is TRBV13, the J call TRBJ1-6, with D perhaps matching TRBD1 (6 bases). This CDR3 has 15 residues. V was cut by 5 bases and J by 7 bases, with 15 bases left in between. Germline V gives CDR1 PRHDT, CDR2 FYEKMQ (reference sequence). The CDR3 reads CASSANRARNSPLHF. The CDR3 DNA follows: TGTGCCAGCAGCGCGAACAGGGCTAGGAATTCACCCCTCCACTTT.

As concerns this clonotype: A much larger clone is a single base away; this may be a read error. The V gene is TRBV7-2, the J gene TRBJ2-5; TRBD1 matches 7 bases. Germline CDR1 and CDR2: SGHTA and FQGNSA. The CDR3 has 14 amino acids. In DNA, the CDR3 is TGTGCCAGCAGCTCCACAGGGGATAAAGAGACCCTGTACTTC. It translates to CASSSTGDKETLYF.

This clonotype showed up many times. This chain links TRBV5-1 with TRBJ2-7; D unclear. Germline assignment: CDR1 SGHRS and CDR2 YFSETQ. Trimming shortened V by 4 bases and J by 7 bases, and 15 bases separated the two germline ends. CDR3 size: 13 residues. CDR3 nucleotides: TGCGCCAGCAGCAATCCAGGTCTATGGGAGCAGTACTTC. This translates into CASSNPGLWEQYF. The whole variable domain, remainder taken from reference TRBV5-1 and TRBJ2-7, is KAGVTQTPRYLIKTRGQQVTLSCSPISGHRSVSWYQQTPGQGLQFLFEYFSETQRNKGNFPGRFSGRQFSNSRSEMNVSTLELGDSALYLCASSNPGLWEQYFGPGTRLTVT.

This clonotype was picked up many times. The chain uses TRBV19 and TRBJ2-5; D is possibly TRBD1 (6 bases). Germline CDR1 reads LNHDA; CDR2 reads SQIVND (reference sequence). Trimming removed 2 bases at V and 2 bases at J, with 9 bases between. The CDR3 sequence is 14 residues long. The CDR3 is CASSIQGRQETQYF. The CDR3 nucleotides read TGTGCCAGTAGTATACAGGGGCGTCAAGAGACCCAGTACTTC.

This clonotype was seen ten or more times. The rearrangement uses TRBV5-1 and TRBJ2-7, with D uncertain. Germline CDR1 reads SGHRS; CDR2 reads YFSETQ. Trimming shortened V by 0 bases and J by 0 bases, and 10 bases separated the two germline ends. The CDR3 runs 15 residues. CDR3 loop: CASSLDGPLSYEQYF. The CDR3 nucleotides are TGCGCCAGCAGCTTGGACGGTCCCCTCTCCTACGAGCAGTACTTC.

The table lists this clonotype with a few counts. The V and J genes are TRBV3-1 and TRBJ1-2, with D possibly matching TRBD1 (6 bases). Trimming shortened V by 2 bases and J by 6 bases, and 16 bases separated the two germline ends. Germline CDR1 LGHDT, CDR2 YNNKEL (reference sequence). The CDR3 has 15 amino acids. The CDR3: CASSQNTNREHGYTF. Here the CDR3 DNA reads TGTGCCAGCAGCCAAAATACGAACAGGGAGCATGGCTACACCTTC.

This clonotype occurred many times. The chain links TRBV6-1 to TRBJ2-4; no definite D call. The CDR3 totals 13 residues. Trimming shortened V by 4 bases and J by 2 bases, and 6 bases separated the two germline ends. Germline V lookup: CDR1 MNHNS, CDR2 SASEGT. This chain's CDR3 is CASSGLPKNIQYF. The CDR3 bases are TGTGCCAGCAGTGGCCTGCCCAAAAACATTCAGTACTTC.

The V gene is TRBV2, the J gene TRBJ2-7, with 10 bases that match TRBD1. The CDR3 has 14 amino acids. V was pared by 7 bases and J by 5 bases, with 8 bases of the junction left unmatched. In germline, CDR1 is SNHLY, CDR2 FYNNEI. In DNA form, the CDR3 reads TGTGCCAGCAAGACAGGGGGCGCGATCCACGAGCAGTACTTC. Encoded protein: CASKTGGAIHEQYF.

In this sample, this clonotype turned up many times. V and J are TRBV5-1 and TRBJ1-2, with D possibly being TRBD1 (6 bases). V lost 7 bases and J lost 7, with 17 bases in between. Germline CDR1 is SGHRS and CDR2 is YFSETQ. The CDR3 runs to 13 residues. CDR3 sequence: CASRYTGNVGYTF. The CDR3 coding sequence is TGCGCCAGCCGCTACACAGGGAACGTTGGCTACACCTTC.